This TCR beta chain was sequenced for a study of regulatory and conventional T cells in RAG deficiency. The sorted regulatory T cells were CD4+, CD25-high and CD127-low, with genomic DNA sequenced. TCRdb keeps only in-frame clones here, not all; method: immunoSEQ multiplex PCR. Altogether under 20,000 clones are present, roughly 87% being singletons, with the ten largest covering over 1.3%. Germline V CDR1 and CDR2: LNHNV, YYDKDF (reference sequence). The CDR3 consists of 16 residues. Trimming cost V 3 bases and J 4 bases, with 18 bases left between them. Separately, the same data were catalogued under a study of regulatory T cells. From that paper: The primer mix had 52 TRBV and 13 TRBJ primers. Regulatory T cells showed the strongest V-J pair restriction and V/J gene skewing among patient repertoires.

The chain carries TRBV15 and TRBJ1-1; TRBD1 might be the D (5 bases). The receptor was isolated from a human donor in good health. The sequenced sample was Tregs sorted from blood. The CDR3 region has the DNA TGTGCCACCAGCAGCGAAGACAGACTGCCGCGCACTGAAGCTTTCTTT. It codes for CATSSEDRLPRTEAFF.